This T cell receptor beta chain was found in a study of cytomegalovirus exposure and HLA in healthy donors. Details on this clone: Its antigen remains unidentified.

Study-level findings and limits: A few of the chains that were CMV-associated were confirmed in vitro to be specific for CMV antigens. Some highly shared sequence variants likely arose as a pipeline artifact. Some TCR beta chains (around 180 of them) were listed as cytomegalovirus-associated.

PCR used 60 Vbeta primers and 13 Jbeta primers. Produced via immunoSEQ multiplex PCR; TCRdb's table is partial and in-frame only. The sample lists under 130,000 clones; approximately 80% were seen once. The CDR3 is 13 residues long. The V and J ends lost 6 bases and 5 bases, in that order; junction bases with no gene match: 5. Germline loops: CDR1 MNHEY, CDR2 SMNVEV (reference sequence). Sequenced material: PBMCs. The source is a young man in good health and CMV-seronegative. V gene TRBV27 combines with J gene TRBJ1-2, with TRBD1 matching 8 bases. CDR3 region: CASSSGQGYGYTF. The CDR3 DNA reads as TGTGCCAGCAGCTCCGGACAGGGATATGGCTACACCTTC.